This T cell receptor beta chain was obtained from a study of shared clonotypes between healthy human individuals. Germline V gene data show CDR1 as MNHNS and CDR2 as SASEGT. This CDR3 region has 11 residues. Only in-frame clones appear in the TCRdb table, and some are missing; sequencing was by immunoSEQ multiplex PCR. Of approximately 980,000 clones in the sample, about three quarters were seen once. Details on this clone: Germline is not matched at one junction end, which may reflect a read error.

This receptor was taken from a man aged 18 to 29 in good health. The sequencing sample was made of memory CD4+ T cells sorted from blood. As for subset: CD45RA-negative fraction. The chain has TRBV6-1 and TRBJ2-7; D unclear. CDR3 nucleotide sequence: TGTGCCAGCAGTGAATCAGGAACGGAGATCTTC. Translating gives CASSESGTEIF.